This entry lists 10 T cell receptor beta chains sequenced from one sample in a study of response to subunit inactivated influenza vaccine. TCRdb recomputed calls from the RT-PCR reads with MiXCR, one row per CDR3 protein. The repertoire holds roughly 790,000 distinct CDR3 sequences, with over 20% as singletons. The material was PBMCs from blood, obtained about 5 days after vaccination. The receptors here all came from a man in his fifties who received an inactivated influenza vaccine.

This sequence joins TRBV7-6 and TRBJ2-5; D call uncertain. CDR3 size: 16 residues. Between the trimmed V and J ends, which lost 2 bases and 1 base, there was a span of 14 bases. The germline V gene encodes CDR1 SGHVS and CDR2 FNYEAQ. The CDR3 sequence is CASSLPYPKAQETQYF. The CDR3 nucleotides are TGTGCCAGCAGCTTACCTTATCCCAAGGCCCAAGAGACCCAGTACTTC.

The V gene is TRBV12-3 or TRBV12-4, the J gene TRBJ2-7; 7 bases line up with TRBD2. The CDR3 is 15 amino acids. J lost 2 bases, V lost 6 bases, and 10 bases had no gene match. CDR3 sequence reads: CASSPQVGGPYEQYF. DNA of the CDR3: TGTGCCAGCAGCCCACAGGTGGGAGGGCCCTACGAGCAGTACTTC.

The rearrangement uses TRBV12-3 or TRBV12-4 and TRBJ2-1, with 11 bases matching TRBD2. V shed 5 bases and J 9 bases; nucleotides not matched to a gene: 12. The CDR3 runs 16 residues. CDR3 sequence (DNA): TGTGCCAGCAGTCTCCATCCGCTAGCGGGAGGCGTTGAGCAGTTCTTC. Protein: CASSLHPLAGGVEQFF.

The chain is built from TRBV7-9 and TRBJ1-1; a weak D match, TRBD1 (6 bases). V gave up 4 bases and J gave up 5 bases, with 17 bases separating them. Germline V gene sequence: CDR1 SEHNR, CDR2 FQNEAQ (reference sequence). The CDR3 is made up of 15 amino acids. The CDR3 DNA follows: TGTGCCAGCAGCTCTACGTGGACAGTAGGGACTGAAGCTTTCTTT. The encoded protein is CASSSTWTVGTEAFF.

V gene TRBV7-9 combines with J gene TRBJ2-7; TRBD1 matches at 10 bases. The CDR3 runs to 16 residues. J lost 4 bases, V lost 5 bases, and 11 bases had no gene match. Germline loops: CDR1 SEHNR, CDR2 FQNEAQ (reference sequence). The CDR3 nucleotides read TGTGCCAGCAGCCTTTATCCGGGACAGGGGAAATACGAGCAGTACTTC. This encodes CASSLYPGQGKYEQYF.

This clonotype was observed at least ten times. The rearrangement links TRBV5-1 to TRBJ2-3, with TRBD1 as a possible D gene (6 bases). Trimming pared 5 bases from V and 0 bases from J, leaving 16 bases between. Germline values: CDR1 SGHRS, CDR2 YFSETQ. The CDR3 extends over 16 amino acids. CDR3 in amino acids: CASRRYLGASTDTQYF. In DNA, the CDR3 is TGCGCCAGCAGAAGATATTTGGGGGCTAGCACAGATACGCAGTATTTT.

The V call is TRBV5-1, the J call TRBJ2-7; 10 nucleotides line up with TRBD1. Trimming cost V 4 bases and J 6 bases; bases outside gene matches: 10. Per the germline V gene, CDR1 is SGHRS and CDR2 is YFSETQ. This CDR3 comprises 15 residues. The CDR3 coding sequence is TGCGCCAGCAGCCTAAGACAGGGGGCGGCGGGCGAGCAGTACTTC. It is translated as CASSLRQGAAGEQYF.

This clonotype was counted ten times or more. The chain has TRBV12-3 or TRBV12-4 and TRBJ1-3; D is unresolved. Trimming pared 6 bases from V and 2 bases from J, leaving 8 bases between. This CDR3 is 13 amino acids long. DNA for the CDR3: TGTGCCAGCAGACCCAGAACTGGAAACACCATATATTTT. Translated: CASRPRTGNTIYF.

V gene TRBV6-5 combines with J gene TRBJ2-7; D is unresolved. Trimming removed 8 bases at V and 3 bases at J, with 14 bases between. The germline V gene encodes CDR1 MNHEY and CDR2 SVGAGI. This CDR3 comprises 13 residues. DNA of the CDR3: TGTGCCAGCGGTAACCCAAGCTTCTACGAGCAGTACTTC. Amino acids: CASGNPSFYEQYF.

This clonotype was seen ten or more times. The chain joins TRBV29-1 to TRBJ1-2, with TRBD1 matching over 8 bases. The CDR3 sequence is 13 residues long. The V segment lost 6 bases and the J segment 2 bases; nucleotides outside the gene matches: 5. CDR1 and CDR2 from the germline V gene are SQVTM and ANQGSEA. The CDR3 sequence: CSVRTGHNYGYTF. CDR3 coding DNA: TGCAGCGTCCGGACAGGGCACAACTATGGCTACACCTTC.